This T cell receptor beta chain was sequenced during a study of sequential checkpoint blockade in melanoma. The assay was immunoSEQ multiplex PCR, and TCRdb's table has in-frame clones only and misses some. The sample holds under 25,000 clones; about four fifths are singletons and the top ten take 35% to 40%. The length of the CDR3 is 14 residues. The V end was cut by 7 bases, the J end by 4 bases, with 17 bases between. The germline gives CDR1 GTSNPN, CDR2 SVGIG (reference sequence). Indicated treatment: randomized to nivolumab then ipilimumab (arm A) or the reverse (arm B). The starting material was CD8+ T cells sorted from blood (inferred from file names), obtained from a patient given nivolumab and ipilimumab in sequence. V gene TRBV30 combines with J gene TRBJ1-3; D ambiguous. The TCR sequence derives from a human donor with melanoma. CDR3 amino acids: CAYTNGFGGNTIYF. The DNA for the CDR3 is TGTGCCTATACGAATGGTTTCGGGGGAAACACCATATATTTT. Full variable domain (missing parts from reference TRBV30 and TRBJ1-3): SQTIHQWPATLVQPVGSPLSLECTVEGTSNPNLYWYRQAAGRGLQLLFYSVGIGQISSEVPQNLSASRPQDRQFILSSKKLLLSDSGFYLCAYTNGFGGNTIYFGEGSWLTVV.